This TCR beta chain emerged from a study of spatial heterogeneity in lung cancer. Every TCR cDNA molecule bore a unique molecular identifier. Via MiXCR, TCRdb re-called the 5' RACE reads, giving one row per CDR3 protein. Among 89,000 or so distinct CDR3 sequences listed, 15% to 25% were seen once. Documented time point: sample taken at primary tumor resection. Whole RNA was taken from tumor, nontumor lung or frozen PBMC; it was then sequenced unsorted. The donors, around 72 patients with untreated early-stage non-small cell lung cancer, provided the samples. J gave up 8 bases and V 2 bases, and 12 bases lay outside the gene matches. Per germline, CDR1 SGHRS and CDR2 YFSETQ. This CDR3 region has 17 residues.

This chain uses TRBV5-1 with TRBJ2-1, with 11 bases aligning to TRBD2. The receptor's source is a male donor with early-stage non-small cell lung cancer. The starting material was PBMCs, obtained at surgery. DNA of the CDR3: TGCGCCAGCAGCTTAGGGACTAGCGGTAGGGTGTTGGATGAGCAGTTCTTC. Translating it yields CASSLGTSGRVLDEQFF.